This T cell receptor beta chain was captured by sequencing in a study of metastatic and nonmetastatic thyroid tumors. Study summary: Across blood and tumor or nodule tissue, repertoires from malignant and benign thyroid patients were compared with one another. Whole-study findings and limits: The reported finding was significantly higher TCR beta diversity in malignant thyroid tumors relative to benign nodules, in blood and tumor.

In the source study's methods: CDR3 was compared across clinicopathological groups, and the resulting differences were used to build a distant-metastasis classifier for papillary thyroid cancer. TCRdb recomputed clones from the PCR reads via MiXCR. The V and J calls were not made by the authors but by TCRdb's processing. This sample yields 7,000 to 9,500 clones, of which roughly 15% are seen a single time; more than 5.5% belongs to the top ten. In this sample, this clone turned up many times. What it recognizes is unknown. An end of the junction differs from the germline gene, which may be a read error. Other DNA sequences in this specimen translate into the identical CDR3. Ahead of thyroid surgery, no patient had received treatment of any kind. The CDR3 sequence is 16 residues long. Germline values: CDR1 DFQATT, CDR2 SNEGSKA (reference sequence).

The rearrangement uses TRBV20-1 and TRBJ2-1, with TRBD2 matching 11 bases. The sample was blood. The receptor's source is a female donor with papillary thyroid cancer or a benign thyroid nodule (not recorded which). Some clones in this sample may be carry-over from other donors' samples. CDR3 loop: CSASDSGGARGNEQFF. For the CDR3, the DNA is TGCAGCGCTAGTGATAGCGGGGGGGCCAGAGGAAATGAGCAGTTCTTC.